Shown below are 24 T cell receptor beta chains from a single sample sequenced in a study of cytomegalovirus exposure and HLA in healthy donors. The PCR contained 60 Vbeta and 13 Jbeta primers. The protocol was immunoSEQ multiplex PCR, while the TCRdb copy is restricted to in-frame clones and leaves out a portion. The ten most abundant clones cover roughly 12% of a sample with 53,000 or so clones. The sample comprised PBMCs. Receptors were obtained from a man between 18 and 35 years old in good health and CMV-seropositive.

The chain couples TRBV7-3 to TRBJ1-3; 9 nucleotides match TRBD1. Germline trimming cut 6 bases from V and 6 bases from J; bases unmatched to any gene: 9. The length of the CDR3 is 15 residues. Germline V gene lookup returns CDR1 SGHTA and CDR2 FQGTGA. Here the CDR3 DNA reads TGTGCCAGCAGTTCGGTCGGGGACAGGGAAAACACCATATATTTT. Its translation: CASSSVGDRENTIYF.

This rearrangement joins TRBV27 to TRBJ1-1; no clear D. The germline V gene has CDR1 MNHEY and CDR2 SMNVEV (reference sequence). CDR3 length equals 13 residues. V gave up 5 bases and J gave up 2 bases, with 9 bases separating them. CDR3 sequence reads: CASSRSYNTEAFF. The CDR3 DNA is TGTGCCAGCAGTCGATCCTACAACACTGAAGCTTTCTTT.

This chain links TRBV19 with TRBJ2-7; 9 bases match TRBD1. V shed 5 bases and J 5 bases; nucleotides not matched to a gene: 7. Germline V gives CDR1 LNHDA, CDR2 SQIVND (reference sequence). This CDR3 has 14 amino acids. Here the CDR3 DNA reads TGTGCCAGTAGTTACACAGGGGGCTTCAACGAGCAGTACTTC. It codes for CASSYTGGFNEQYF.

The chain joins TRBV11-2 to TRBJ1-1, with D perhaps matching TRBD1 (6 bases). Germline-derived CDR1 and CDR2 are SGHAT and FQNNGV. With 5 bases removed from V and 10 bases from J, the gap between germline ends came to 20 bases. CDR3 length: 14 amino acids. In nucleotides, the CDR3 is TGTGCCAGCAGCGATAGAGGAGTTCGGGACACAGCTTTCTTT. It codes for CASSDRGVRDTAFF.

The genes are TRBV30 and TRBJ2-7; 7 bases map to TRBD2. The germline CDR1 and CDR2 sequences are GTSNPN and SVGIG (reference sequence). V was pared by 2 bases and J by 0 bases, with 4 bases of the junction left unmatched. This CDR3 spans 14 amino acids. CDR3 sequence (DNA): TGTGCCTGGAGTAAAACGGGGGGCTCCTACGAGCAGTACTTC. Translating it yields CAWSKTGGSYEQYF. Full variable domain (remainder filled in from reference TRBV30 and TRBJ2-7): SQTIHQWPATLVQPVGSPLSLECTVEGTSNPNLYWYRQAAGRGLQLLFYSVGIGQISSEVPQNLSASRPQDRQFILSSKKLLLSDSGFYLCAWSKTGGSYEQYFGPGTRLTVT.

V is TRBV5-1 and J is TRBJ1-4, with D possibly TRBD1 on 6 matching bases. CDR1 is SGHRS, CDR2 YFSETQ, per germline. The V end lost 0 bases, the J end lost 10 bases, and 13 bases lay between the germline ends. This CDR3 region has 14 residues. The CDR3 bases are TGCGCCAGCAGCTTGGACAGGGAAGGGGGAAAACTGTTTTTT. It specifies CASSLDREGGKLFF. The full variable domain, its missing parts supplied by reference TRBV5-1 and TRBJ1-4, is KAGVTQTPRYLIKTRGQQVTLSCSPISGHRSVSWYQQTPGQGLQFLFEYFSETQRNKGNFPGRFSGRQFSNSRSEMNVSTLELGDSALYLCASSLDREGGKLFFGSGTQLSVL.

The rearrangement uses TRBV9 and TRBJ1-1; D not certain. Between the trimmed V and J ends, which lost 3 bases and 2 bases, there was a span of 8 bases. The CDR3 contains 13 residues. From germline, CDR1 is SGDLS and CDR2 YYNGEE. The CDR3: CASSATGNTEAFF. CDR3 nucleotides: TGTGCCAGCAGCGCGACGGGAAACACTGAAGCTTTCTTT.

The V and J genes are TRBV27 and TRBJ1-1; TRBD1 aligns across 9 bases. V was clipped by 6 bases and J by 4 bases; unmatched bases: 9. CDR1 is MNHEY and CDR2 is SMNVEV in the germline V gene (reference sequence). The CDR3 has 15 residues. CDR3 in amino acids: CASRSTGGDGTEAFF. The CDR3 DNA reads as TGTGCCAGCAGATCTACAGGGGGCGACGGCACTGAAGCTTTCTTT.

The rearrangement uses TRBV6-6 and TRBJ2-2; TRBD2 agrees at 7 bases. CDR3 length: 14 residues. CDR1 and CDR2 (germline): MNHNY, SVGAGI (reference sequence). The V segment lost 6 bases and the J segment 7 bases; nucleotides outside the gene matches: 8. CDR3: CASSAMGGYGELFF. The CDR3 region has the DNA TGTGCCAGCAGCGCTATGGGAGGGTACGGGGAGCTGTTTTTT.

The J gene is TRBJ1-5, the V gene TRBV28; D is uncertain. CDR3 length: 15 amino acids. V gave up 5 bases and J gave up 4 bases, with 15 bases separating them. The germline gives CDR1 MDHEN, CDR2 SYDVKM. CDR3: CASSRGKGTNQPQHF. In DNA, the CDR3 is TGTGCCAGCAGTAGAGGGAAAGGTACTAATCAGCCCCAGCATTTT.

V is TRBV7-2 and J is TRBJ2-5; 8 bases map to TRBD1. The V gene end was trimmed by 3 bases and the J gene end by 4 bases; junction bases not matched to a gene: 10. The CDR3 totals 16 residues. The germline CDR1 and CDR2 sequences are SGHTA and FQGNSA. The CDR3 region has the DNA TGTGCCAGCAGCTTGGTAGACAGGGGAGGCAGAGAGACCCAGTACTTC. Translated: CASSLVDRGGRETQYF.

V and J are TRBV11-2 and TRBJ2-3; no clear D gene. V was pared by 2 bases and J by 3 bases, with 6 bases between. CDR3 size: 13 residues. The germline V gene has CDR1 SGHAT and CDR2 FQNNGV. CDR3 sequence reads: CASSLHPTDTQYF. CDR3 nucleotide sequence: TGTGCCAGCAGCTTACATCCAACAGATACGCAGTATTTT.

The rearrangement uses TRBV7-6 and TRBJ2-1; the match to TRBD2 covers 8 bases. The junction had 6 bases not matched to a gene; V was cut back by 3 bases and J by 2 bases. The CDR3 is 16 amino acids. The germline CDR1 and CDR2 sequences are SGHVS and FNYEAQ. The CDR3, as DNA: TGTGCCAGCAGCTTCTCAGCGGGAGATACCTACAATGAGCAGTTCTTC. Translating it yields CASSFSAGDTYNEQFF.

Written as DNA, the CDR3 is TGTGCCAGCAGTGTGGGGCAGGTCGGCTATGGCTACACCTTC. It is translated as CASSVGQVGYGYTF. The chain carries TRBV2 and TRBJ1-2; possibly TRBD1 for D (5 bases). V shed 4 bases and J shed 4 bases, with 13 bases lying between them. This CDR3 comprises 14 residues. Germline assignment: CDR1 SNHLY and CDR2 FYNNEI.

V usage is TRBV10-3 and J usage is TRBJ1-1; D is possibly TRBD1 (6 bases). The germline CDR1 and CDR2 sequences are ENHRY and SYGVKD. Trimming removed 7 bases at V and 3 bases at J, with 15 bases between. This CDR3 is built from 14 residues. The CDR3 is CAITEVQGDTEAFF. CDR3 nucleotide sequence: TGTGCCATCACCGAGGTACAGGGCGACACTGAAGCTTTCTTT.

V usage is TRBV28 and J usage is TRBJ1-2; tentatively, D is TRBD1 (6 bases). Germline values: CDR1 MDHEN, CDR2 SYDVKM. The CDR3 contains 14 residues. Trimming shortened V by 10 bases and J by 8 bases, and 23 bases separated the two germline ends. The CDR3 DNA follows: TGTGCCATCGAATACACAGGGCTCTCGAAGGGCTACACCTTC. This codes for CAIEYTGLSKGYTF.

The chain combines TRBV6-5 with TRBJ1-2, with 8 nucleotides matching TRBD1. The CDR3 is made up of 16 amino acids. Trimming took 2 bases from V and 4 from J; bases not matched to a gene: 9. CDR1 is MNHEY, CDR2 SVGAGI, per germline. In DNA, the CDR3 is TGTGCCAGCAGTTACCCTGGCGAGACAGGGGTCTATGGCTACACCTTC. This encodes CASSYPGETGVYGYTF.

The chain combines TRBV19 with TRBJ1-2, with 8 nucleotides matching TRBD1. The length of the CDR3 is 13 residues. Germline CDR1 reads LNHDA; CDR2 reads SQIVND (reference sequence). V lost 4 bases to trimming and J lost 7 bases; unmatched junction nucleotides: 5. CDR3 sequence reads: CASSRVTGAGYTF. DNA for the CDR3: TGTGCCAGTAGTAGAGTGACAGGGGCTGGCTACACCTTC.

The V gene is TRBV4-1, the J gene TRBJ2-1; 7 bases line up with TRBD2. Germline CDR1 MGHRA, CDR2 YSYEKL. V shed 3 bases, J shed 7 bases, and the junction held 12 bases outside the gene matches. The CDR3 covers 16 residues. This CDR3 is CASSHDPGTKSNEQFF. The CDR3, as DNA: TGCGCCAGCAGCCATGACCCCGGGACTAAGAGTAATGAGCAGTTCTTC.

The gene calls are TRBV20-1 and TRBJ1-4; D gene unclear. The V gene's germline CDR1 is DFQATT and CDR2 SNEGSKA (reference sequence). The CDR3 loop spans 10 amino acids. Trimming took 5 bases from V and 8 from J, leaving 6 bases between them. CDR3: CSAPGEKLFF. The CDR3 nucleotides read TGCAGTGCTCCGGGGGAAAAACTGTTTTTT.

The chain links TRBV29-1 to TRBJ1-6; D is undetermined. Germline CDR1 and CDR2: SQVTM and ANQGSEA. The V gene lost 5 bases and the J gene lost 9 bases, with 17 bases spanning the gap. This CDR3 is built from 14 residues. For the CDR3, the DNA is TGCAGCGTTTCGAGTGGAGGGTGGGGTTCACCCCTCCACTTT. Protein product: CSVSSGGWGSPLHF.

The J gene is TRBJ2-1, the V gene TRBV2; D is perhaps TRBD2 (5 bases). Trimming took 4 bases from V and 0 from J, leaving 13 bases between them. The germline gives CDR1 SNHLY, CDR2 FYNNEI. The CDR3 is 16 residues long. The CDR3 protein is CASSVQLATSYNEQFF. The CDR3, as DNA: TGTGCCAGCAGTGTCCAGCTAGCCACCTCCTACAATGAGCAGTTCTTC.

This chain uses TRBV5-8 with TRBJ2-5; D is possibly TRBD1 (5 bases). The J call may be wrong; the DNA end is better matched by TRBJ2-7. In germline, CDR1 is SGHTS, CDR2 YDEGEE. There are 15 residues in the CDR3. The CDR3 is CASRPGQGPSYEQYF. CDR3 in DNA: TGTGCCAGCAGACCTGGGCAGGGCCCCTCCTACGAGCAGTACTTC.

CDR3 sequence (DNA): TGTGCCAGCAGTGAGAAGGGGACTGGAAACACCATATATTTT. Protein: CASSEKGTGNTIYF. The rearrangement uses TRBV2 and TRBJ1-3; D possibly corresponds to TRBD1 (5 bases). With 3 bases removed from V and 2 bases from J, the gap between germline ends came to 8 bases. Germline V gene data show CDR1 as SNHLY and CDR2 as FYNNEI. The CDR3 is 14 amino acids.